This TCR beta chain was obtained from a study of long-term antiretroviral therapy in people with HIV. Study-wide background: The earliest samples came from an era when ART typically awaited falling CD4 counts.

Regarding the study as a whole: Once patients were on ART, diversity went higher but still fell short of transplant donor controls. The ART regimens used between the mid-2000s and the late 2010s may be less effective than current ones.

Remarks on this clone: What it binds is unknown.

Samples were assayed with immunoSEQ v3.0 at survey level. Data came from immunoSEQ multiplex PCR; TCRdb stores just in-frame clones and leaves some out. The data contain under 50,000 clones, about 94% of them seen just once; the ten biggest clones take up 2.2%. The V end lost 5 bases, the J end lost 2 bases, and 9 bases lay between the germline ends. Germline V gene data show CDR1 as SEHNR and CDR2 as FQNEAQ (reference sequence). This CDR3 has 13 residues. The chain carries TRBV7-9 and TRBJ2-5; D possibly matches TRBD1 or TRBD2 (5 bases each). The input for sequencing was unsorted PBMCs, taken roughly 9.5 years after starting antiretroviral therapy. This TCR was recovered from a man aged 25 to 40 with HIV. CDR3 amino acids: CASSPWGQETQYF. The CDR3 region has the DNA TGTGCCAGCAGCCCCTGGGGGCAAGAGACCCAGTACTTC.